This entry concerns a single T cell receptor (beta chain). Original analysis: The authors estimated nucleated cell counts from reference gene primer amplification. TCRdb keeps only in-frame clones here, not all; method: immunoSEQ multiplex PCR. The V and J calls and the clone size are those of that table, but D and trimming were determined from the DNA. The sample yields around 150,000 clones, roughly 79% seen once. Trimming took 6 bases from V and 4 from J, leaving 13 bases between them. Per germline, CDR1 LNHDA and CDR2 SQIVND (reference sequence). CDR3 length: 15 amino acids. This specimen belongs to a study of blood T cell repertoires in COVID-19. Study at large: Samples representing acute and convalescent COVID-19 were sourced from the United States, Italy and Spain.

The receptor was isolated from a woman aged 55-69 years with active or convalescent COVID-19. The specimen was peripheral blood. The rearrangement links TRBV19 to TRBJ2-6; D unclear. The CDR3 is CASRRQQFGANVLTF. CDR3 nucleotide sequence: TGTGCCAGTAGAAGACAACAGTTCGGGGCCAACGTCCTGACTTTC.